A single sample is the source of the 16 T cell receptor beta chains below, sequenced in a study of blood T cell repertoires in COVID-19 (dated by TCRdb to 2019 to 2021). The receptor library was made with the immunoSEQ multiplex PCR assay. Not all clones reach the TCRdb copy of this immuneACCESS table, which keeps in-frame sequences only. Checked studies attribute under half of the gap to unresolved V genes and leave the rest unexplained. In this sample the table shows 150,000 or so clones, about 83% of which occur a single time. The top ten hold approximately 10% of the sample. The sequencing input was peripheral blood. Receptor source: a woman aged 70-85 years with COVID-19, enrolled during active disease.

The V gene is TRBV29-1, the J gene TRBJ2-3, with 9 bases fitting TRBD1. Trimming took 1 base from V and 2 from J; bases not matched to a gene: 4. This CDR3 comprises 15 residues. Germline CDR1 SQVTM, CDR2 ANQGSEA. CDR3 in DNA: TGCAGCGTTGAAGGCGGACAGGGGAACACAGATACGCAGTATTTT. Translating gives CSVEGGQGNTDTQYF.

The V call is TRBV19, the J call TRBJ2-3; 10 nucleotides line up with TRBD2. CDR3 length: 17 amino acids. V trimming: 0 bases; J trimming: 6 bases; junction bases outside the gene matches: 9. Germline CDR1 reads LNHDA; CDR2 reads SQIVND (reference sequence). The CDR3 loop is CASSIDLGLAAPDTQYF. The CDR3 bases are TGTGCCAGTAGTATAGATCTTGGACTAGCGGCGCCCGATACGCAGTATTTT.

V is TRBV7-3 and J is TRBJ2-7, with 7 bases matching TRBD1. Trimming took 8 bases from V and 7 from J; bases not matched to a gene: 8. Germline V gene sequence: CDR1 SGHTA, CDR2 FQGTGA. The CDR3 loop spans 12 amino acids. The CDR3 region is CASGIGGGEQYF. Written as DNA, the CDR3 is TGTGCCAGCGGCATAGGGGGCGGGGAGCAGTACTTC.

The chain recombines TRBV10-3 with TRBJ2-7; TRBD1 is a possible D gene (6 bases). CDR1 and CDR2 from the germline V gene are ENHRY and SYGVKD. This CDR3 region has 15 residues. V shed 0 bases and J shed 5 bases, with 14 bases lying between them. Here the CDR3 reads CAISESVQGRDEQYF. The CDR3 DNA sequence: TGTGCCATCAGTGAGTCGGTACAGGGACGTGACGAGCAGTACTTC.

The CDR3 region has the DNA TGTGCCAGCAGCTTTTGGACTAGCGGGGGGAACAATGAGCAGTTCTTC. The encoded protein is CASSFWTSGGNNEQFF. This chain joins TRBV5-6 and TRBJ2-1; TRBD2 matches at 14 bases. The CDR3 is made up of 16 amino acids. Germline CDR1 and CDR2: SGHDT and YYEEEE. Losses at the gene ends were 2 bases for V and 5 bases for J; bases not matched to a gene: 3.

The rearrangement links TRBV29-1 to TRBJ2-7, with TRBD2 identical over 7 bases. The length of the CDR3 is 14 residues. The J segment lost 0 bases and the V segment lost 4 bases, leaving 6 bases of the junction unmatched. The germline V gene has CDR1 SQVTM and CDR2 ANQGSEA. The CDR3 nucleotides are TGCAGCGTTGCGTTCCAGCGGGACTCCTACGAGCAGTACTTC. This codes for CSVAFQRDSYEQYF.

The V gene is TRBV9, the J gene TRBJ1-3; D gene ambiguous. The CDR3 is 15 amino acids. The V gene lost 2 bases and the J gene lost 0 bases, with 9 bases spanning the gap. The germline V gene encodes CDR1 SGDLS and CDR2 YYNGEE. The CDR3 sequence: CASSVSGSSGNTIYF. The CDR3 DNA sequence: TGTGCCAGCAGCGTGAGCGGAAGCTCTGGAAACACCATATATTTT.

The CDR3 reads CAWSLGEGGYTF. The DNA for the CDR3 is TGTGCCTGGAGTCTAGGGGAGGGCGGCTACACCTTC. The chain carries TRBV30 and TRBJ1-2; TRBD1 might be the D (5 bases). The V and J ends lost 2 bases and 8 bases respectively, with 12 bases between them. CDR1 is GTSNPN and CDR2 is SVGIG in the germline V gene (reference sequence). This CDR3 region has 12 residues. Filled out from reference TRBV30 and TRBJ1-2, the complete variable domain reads SQTIHQWPATLVQPVGSPLSLECTVEGTSNPNLYWYRQAAGRGLQLLFYSVGIGQISSEVPQNLSASRPQDRQFILSSKKLLLSDSGFYLCAWSLGEGGYTFGSGTRLTVV.

V usage is TRBV5-6 and J usage is TRBJ1-5; TRBD1 aligns across 9 bases. The junction had 5 bases not matched to a gene; V was cut back by 2 bases and J by 11 bases. CDR1 is SGHDT, CDR2 YYEEEE, per germline. The CDR3 contains 13 residues. The CDR3 nucleotides are TGTGCCAGCAGCTTACAGGGGGCAGGGGCCCAGCATTTT. Its protein is CASSLQGAGAQHF.

With respect to this clone: Other DNA sequences of this sample code for an identical CDR3. The chain recombines TRBV2 with TRBJ1-1, with 7 bases fitting TRBD1. The ends lost 6 bases at V and 7 bases at J; junction bases unmatched: 2. The V gene's germline CDR1 is SNHLY and CDR2 FYNNEI. The CDR3 has 11 residues. The CDR3 here is CASSGDSEAFF. The CDR3 DNA follows: TGTGCCAGCAGCGGGGACAGTGAAGCTTTCTTT. Complete variable domain (other parts from reference TRBV2 and TRBJ1-1): EPEVTQTPSHQVTQMGQEVILRCVPISNHLYFYWYRQILGQKVEFLVSFYNNEISEKSEIFDDQFSVERPDGSNFTLKIRSTKLEDSAMYFCASSGDSEAFFGQGTRLTVV.

In nucleotides, the CDR3 is TGTGCCACCAGCAGAGATAGCAAGAATCAGCCCCAGCATTTT. Amino acids: CATSRDSKNQPQHF. The gene calls are TRBV15 and TRBJ1-5; D not certain. With 0 bases removed from V and 4 bases from J, the gap between germline ends came to 7 bases. The CDR3 loop spans 14 amino acids. CDR1 is LNHNV and CDR2 is YYDKDF in the germline V gene (reference sequence).

This clone was counted once. V is TRBV5-4 and J is TRBJ1-1; 8 nucleotides match TRBD1. Trimming cost V 3 bases and J 1 base; bases outside gene matches: 2. This CDR3 has 14 residues. Germline V gene lookup returns CDR1 SGHNT and CDR2 YYREEE (reference sequence). CDR3 nucleotide sequence: TGTGCCAGCAGCTGGGACAGGAAGAACACTGAAGCTTTCTTT. Translating it yields CASSWDRKNTEAFF.

The chain employs TRBV10-1 and TRBJ2-7; 9 nucleotides line up with TRBD2. CDR3 length equals 13 residues. Germline V gene sequence: CDR1 WNHNN, CDR2 SYGVQD (reference sequence). With V trimmed by 4 bases and J by 6 bases, 4 bases remained unmatched. The CDR3 DNA sequence: TGCGCCAGCAGTGTAACGCGGGAGGGCGAGCAGTACTTC. Translating it yields CASSVTREGEQYF.

The CDR3 sequence: CASSDTVNTEAFF. CDR3 sequence (DNA): TGTGCCAGTTCCGACACGGTGAACACTGAAGCTTTCTTT. The chain links TRBV19 to TRBJ1-1; unclear D gene. This CDR3 is 13 amino acids long. CDR1 and CDR2 from the germline V gene are LNHDA and SQIVND (reference sequence). V was pared by 8 bases and J by 0 bases, with 10 bases between.

The chain is built from TRBV27 and TRBJ1-4; 7 bases are a match to TRBD1. Germline CDR1 MNHEY, CDR2 SMNVEV (reference sequence). This CDR3 region has 14 residues. V trimming: 6 bases; J trimming: 6 bases; junction bases outside the gene matches: 7. In DNA, the CDR3 is TGTGCCAGCAGCCCGACAGGGTTGTATGAAAAACTGTTTTTT. Its translation: CASSPTGLYEKLFF.

This clone was detected once. The chain recombines TRBV10-3 with TRBJ2-5; perhaps TRBD1 as D (5 bases). The CDR3 sequence is 14 residues long. CDR1 is ENHRY and CDR2 is SYGVKD in the germline V gene. Deletions cut 3 bases from V and 1 base from J, with 9 bases between. CDR3: CAISDRGPQETQYF. CDR3 coding DNA: TGTGCCATCAGTGATAGGGGCCCCCAAGAGACCCAGTACTTC.